Here is one T cell receptor beta chain with its context. Authors' methods: Counts of nucleated cells, estimated from reference gene primer amplification, were obtained. Measured with immunoSEQ multiplex PCR; TCRdb has only the in-frame clones, and not every one. The D gene and trimming were derived from the DNA, and the V and J assignments and clone size from that table. The profile shows over 120,000 clones, 80% to 85% of them singletons. The data were taken from a study of blood T cell repertoires in COVID-19. Whole-study context: COVID-19 samples from acute and convalescent phases originated in the United States, Italy and Spain. Nucleic acid was either cDNA or gDNA, and it came from T cells, B-cell-depleted T cells, or PBMCs.

The sequenced sample consisted of peripheral blood. The source of this sequence is an older woman with acute or convalescent COVID-19.

The CDR3 region has the DNA TGTGCCAGCAGGTTAGGGGGAACCTATGGCTACACCTTC. Protein sequence: CASRLGGTYGYTF. The V gene is TRBV6-5, the J gene TRBJ1-2, with D perhaps matching TRBD1 (6 bases). The CDR3 sequence is 13 residues long. V was cut by 6 bases and J by 4 bases, with 12 bases left in between. Germline assignment: CDR1 MNHEY and CDR2 SVGAGI.